This is a list of T cell receptor beta chains from one sample in a study of blood T cell repertoires in COVID-19. Clones were read by immunoSEQ multiplex PCR, and TCRdb kept only the in-frame ones, dropping some. The sample lists under 110,000 clones; 84% were seen once. The sequenced material came from peripheral blood. These receptors came from an older woman with acute or convalescent COVID-19. The CDR3 runs from the conserved cysteine through the conserved F or W. Fields, in order: D gene, V gene, clone size, J gene, CDR3 protein, CDR3 DNA. D genes are given only for firm matches. Clone size is given for some rows only: seen once, a few or many times, or a class if the clone is expanded.

D gene: NA
V gene: TRBV3-1/TRBV3-2
clone size: NA
J gene: TRBJ1-1
CDR3 protein: CASSYDSGVGTEAFF
CDR3 DNA: TGTGCCAGCAGCTACGACTCAGGGGTGGGCACTGAAGCTTTCTTT

D gene: TRBD2
V gene: TRBV19
clone size: NA
J gene: TRBJ2-5
CDR3 protein: CASSPPGLAGETQYF
CDR3 DNA: TGTGCCAGTAGCCCCCCCGGACTAGCGGGGGAGACCCAGTACTTC

D gene: NA
V gene: TRBV12-5
clone size: NA
J gene: TRBJ1-1
CDR3 protein: CASGRTAAEAFF
CDR3 DNA: TGTGCTAGTGGTCGGACAGCAGCTGAAGCTTTCTTT

D gene: NA
V gene: TRBV7-2
clone size: NA
J gene: TRBJ2-4
CDR3 protein: CASSETGTPLSGAKNIQYF
CDR3 DNA: TGTGCCAGCAGCGAAACCGGGACTCCCCTTTCGGGAGCCAAAAACATTCAGTACTTC

D gene: TRBD2
V gene: TRBV29-1
clone size: few
J gene: TRBJ2-1
CDR3 protein: CSGGTSGPYNEQFF
CDR3 DNA: TGCAGCGGTGGGACTAGCGGGCCCTACAATGAGCAGTTCTTC

D gene: TRBD1
V gene: TRBV18
clone size: NA
J gene: TRBJ1-2
CDR3 protein: CASSPVTGGGSDGYTF
CDR3 DNA: TGTGCCAGCTCACCAGTTACAGGGGGCGGATCAGATGGCTACACCTTC

D gene: NA
V gene: TRBV2
clone size: NA
J gene: TRBJ1-1
CDR3 protein: CATGMRYTEAFF
CDR3 DNA: TGTGCCACAGGGATGAGGTACACTGAAGCTTTCTTT

D gene: TRBD2
V gene: TRBV18
clone size: NA
J gene: TRBJ2-3
CDR3 protein: CASSPPSGSTDTQYF
CDR3 DNA: TGTGCCAGCTCACCGCCTAGCGGGAGCACAGATACGCAGTATTTT

D gene: TRBD2
V gene: TRBV2
clone size: NA
J gene: TRBJ2-7
CDR3 protein: CASSGGLEDEQYF
CDR3 DNA: TGTGCCAGCAGTGGGGGACTAGAGGACGAGCAGTACTTC

D gene: NA
V gene: TRBV6-5
clone size: NA
J gene: TRBJ2-1
CDR3 protein: CASSLGGTYNEQFF
CDR3 DNA: TGTGCCAGCAGTTTGGGGGGAACCTACAATGAGCAGTTCTTC

D gene: NA
V gene: TRBV4-1
clone size: few
J gene: TRBJ2-1
CDR3 protein: CASGGNEQFF
CDR3 DNA: TGCGCCAGCGGAGGGAATGAGCAGTTCTTC

D gene: NA
V gene: TRBV9
clone size: once
J gene: TRBJ2-5
CDR3 protein: CASSGLSVGFAPQYF
CDR3 DNA: TGTGCCAGCAGCGGACTAAGCGTCGGGTTTGCACCCCAGTACTTC

D gene: NA
V gene: TRBV5-4
clone size: once
J gene: TRBJ1-4
CDR3 protein: CASSPGGGIAELFF
CDR3 DNA: TGTGCCAGCAGTCCCGGGGGGGGTATTGCGGAACTGTTTTTT

D gene: NA
V gene: TRBV3-1/TRBV3-2
clone size: NA
J gene: TRBJ1-2
CDR3 protein: CASSQGPGPSYGYTF
CDR3 DNA: TGTGCCAGCAGCCAAGGTCCAGGTCCCTCCTATGGCTACACCTTC

D gene: NA
V gene: TRBV28
clone size: NA
J gene: TRBJ1-6
CDR3 protein: CASSFSGRSRNSPLHF
CDR3 DNA: TGTGCCAGCAGTTTTTCAGGGAGGTCACGGAATTCACCCCTCCACTTT

D gene: NA
V gene: TRBV7-8
clone size: NA
J gene: TRBJ2-5
CDR3 protein: CASSPAGRGQETQYF
CDR3 DNA: TGTGCCAGCAGCCCTGCCGGCAGGGGACAAGAGACCCAGTACTTC

D gene: NA
V gene: TRBV5-1
clone size: NA
J gene: TRBJ1-1
CDR3 protein: CASSRESLPNTEAFF
CDR3 DNA: TGCGCCAGCAGCAGAGAGTCCCTCCCGAACACTGAAGCTTTCTTT

D gene: NA
V gene: TRBV6-2/TRBV6-3
clone size: NA
J gene: TRBJ1-2
CDR3 protein: CASSFHRAAYGYTF
CDR3 DNA: TGTGCCAGCAGTTTCCACAGGGCCGCCTATGGCTACACCTTC

D gene: NA
V gene: TRBV30
clone size: NA
J gene: TRBJ2-3
CDR3 protein: CAWSAGAGPDTQYF
CDR3 DNA: TGTGCCTGGAGTGCAGGGGCAGGTCCAGATACGCAGTATTTT

D gene: NA
V gene: TRBV7-2
clone size: NA
J gene: TRBJ2-2
CDR3 protein: CASSLAQNRAAGELFF
CDR3 DNA: TGTGCCAGCAGCTTAGCGCAAAACAGGGCGGCCGGGGAGCTGTTTTTT

D gene: TRBD1
V gene: TRBV7-7
clone size: NA
J gene: TRBJ2-7
CDR3 protein: CASSLGQGLSYEQYF
CDR3 DNA: TGTGCTAGCAGCTTAGGACAGGGGCTCTCCTACGAGCAGTACTTC

D gene: TRBD2
V gene: TRBV30
clone size: NA
J gene: TRBJ2-7
CDR3 protein: CAWSGRTPYEQYF
CDR3 DNA: TGTGCCTGGAGCGGGAGGACCCCCTACGAGCAGTACTTC